Each of the 26 T cell receptor beta chains below was sequenced from the same sample in a study of T cells in Graves' hyperthyroidism and ophthalmopathy. Amplification of TCR beta CDR3 regions used RNA as the template. During a first-round RT-PCR of the TCR CDR3, the HTBI primer set was used. In TCRdb, the multiplex PCR reads were re-called with MiXCR into one record per CDR3 protein. Among around 56,000 distinct CDR3 sequences listed, roughly 58% were seen once. Sample: blood. All receptors come from a woman in her sixties or seventies with Graves' ophthalmopathy.

The chain has TRBV4-2 and TRBJ2-7; 8 bases line up with TRBD1. The CDR3 is 14 residues long. V shed 3 bases, J shed 5 bases, and the junction held 6 bases outside the gene matches. Germline assignment: CDR1 LGHNA and CDR2 YNFKEQ. The CDR3 DNA sequence: TGTGCCAGCAGCCATGGACAGGGCACGAACGAGCAGTACTTC. Protein: CASSHGQGTNEQYF.

V usage is TRBV29-1 and J usage is TRBJ1-2, with D unresolved. In germline, CDR1 is SQVTM, CDR2 ANQGSEA. V was cut by 4 bases and J by 0 bases, with 15 bases left in between. The CDR3 is 15 amino acids. CDR3 loop: CSVAIFLCANYGYTF. The CDR3 nucleotides read TGCAGCGTTGCTATATTCTTATGTGCTAACTATGGCTACACCTTC.

This clonotype was observed many times. CDR3 sequence: CASSLRGRTNEQFF. In nucleotides, the CDR3 is TGTGCCAGCAGCTTACGGGGCAGAACCAATGAGCAGTTCTTC. The genes are TRBV7-3 and TRBJ2-1; D is perhaps TRBD1 or TRBD2 (5 bases each). Germline V gene lookup returns CDR1 SGHTA and CDR2 FQGTGA. There are 14 residues in the CDR3. The ends were cut back, 2 bases at V and 6 bases at J, with 11 bases in the middle.

This chain joins TRBV20-1 and TRBJ2-5; 7 bases fit TRBD2. The CDR3 sequence is 14 residues long. V lost 0 bases to trimming and J lost 4 bases; unmatched junction nucleotides: 5. CDR1 is DFQATT and CDR2 is SNEGSKA in the germline V gene (reference sequence). The CDR3 loop is CSARDMGEGETQYF. The CDR3 DNA sequence: TGCAGTGCTAGAGATATGGGGGAGGGAGAGACCCAGTACTTC.

This clonotype showed up just once. The chain is built from TRBV5-6 and TRBJ1-6; possibly TRBD1 for D (5 bases). Per the germline V gene, CDR1 is SGHDT and CDR2 is YYEEEE. V was pared by 1 base and J by 7 bases, with 15 bases between. This CDR3 is built from 16 residues. The CDR3 protein is CASSLSGLAGNSPLHF. The CDR3 bases are TGTGCCAGCAGCTTGTCGGGACTAGCGGGGAATTCACCCCTCCACTTT.

As for this clonotype: The junction differs from germline at one of its ends, possibly a read error. The chain combines TRBV5-4 with TRBJ2-7; 7 bases line up with TRBD1. Germline loops: CDR1 SGHNT, CDR2 YYREEE (reference sequence). This CDR3 has 13 amino acids. The CDR3 region is CASSTGERVEQYF. CDR3 DNA: TGCGCCAGCTCCACAGGGGAGAGGGTCGAGCAGTACTTC.

A word on this clonotype: Compared with germline, one end of the junction differs, possibly owing to a read error. The chain couples TRBV7-9 to TRBJ1-6, with TRBD1 identical over 10 bases. The CDR3 length is 16 residues. Per the germline V gene, CDR1 is SEHNR and CDR2 is FQNEAQ (reference sequence). CDR3 region: CACSLRQGAGNSPLHF. DNA for the CDR3: TGTGCCTGCAGCTTAAGACAGGGGGCCGGGAATTCACCCCTCCACTTT.

This clonotype has at least ten counts. The J gene is TRBJ2-2, the V gene TRBV28; weak D call: TRBD2 (6 bases). CDR3 size: 14 residues. Germline V gene data show CDR1 as MDHEN and CDR2 as SYDVKM. Trimming took 3 bases from V and 4 from J, leaving 9 bases between them. CDR3 sequence reads: CASSLGGSTGELFF. The CDR3 DNA sequence: TGTGCCAGCAGTTTGGGGGGTTCCACCGGGGAGCTGTTTTTT. The whole variable domain, filled in from reference TRBV28 and TRBJ2-2, reads DVKVTQSSRYLVKRTGEKVFLECVQDMDHENMFWYRQDPGLGLRLIYFSYDVKMKEKGDIPEGYSVSREKKERFSLILESASTNQTSMYLCASSLGGSTGELFFGEGSRLTVL.

This clonotype was seen at least ten times. The V and J genes are TRBV30 and TRBJ2-1; 11 bases are shared with TRBD2. The trim removed 4 bases at V and 9 bases at J, leaving 5 bases unmatched. Germline loops: CDR1 GTSNPN, CDR2 SVGIG (reference sequence). The length of the CDR3 is 13 residues. The CDR3 loop is CAWKTSGIGEQFF. Here the CDR3 DNA reads TGTGCCTGGAAGACTAGCGGGATCGGTGAGCAGTTCTTC.

This clonotype came up many times. The chain joins TRBV6-6 to TRBJ1-4; D is ambiguous. The germline gives CDR1 MNHNY, CDR2 SVGAGI (reference sequence). The CDR3 has 14 residues. V was shortened by 6 bases and J by 0 bases, with 8 bases between the two germline ends. CDR3 DNA: TGTGCCAGCAGCCTCCTTGCAACTAATGAAAAACTGTTTTTT. This translates into CASSLLATNEKLFF.

V usage is TRBV5-6 and J usage is TRBJ1-2, with 8 positions matching TRBD1. Germline lookup yields CDR1 SGHDT and CDR2 YYEEEE. Trimming cost V 4 bases and J 4 bases; bases outside gene matches: 6. This CDR3 contains 14 residues. The CDR3 DNA reads as TGTGCCAGCAGCCCCCGGGACAGGCCCTATGGCTACACCTTC. Its translation is CASSPRDRPYGYTF.

Ten or more counts support this clonotype. The chain uses TRBV27 and TRBJ1-1; D possibly corresponds to TRBD1 (6 bases). The germline V gene encodes CDR1 MNHEY and CDR2 SMNVEV (reference sequence). There are 14 residues in the CDR3. Trimming pared 7 bases from V and 1 base from J, leaving 13 bases between. CDR3 sequence reads: CASTQAGQNTEAFF. The CDR3 DNA follows: TGTGCCAGCACCCAAGCGGGACAGAACACTGAAGCTTTCTTT.

The J gene is TRBJ2-7, the V gene TRBV20-1; 7 bases match TRBD1. Trimming removed 3 bases from V and 0 bases from J; junction bases left unmatched: 8. CDR3 size: 15 residues. Germline lookup yields CDR1 DFQATT and CDR2 SNEGSKA (reference sequence). The CDR3 spells CSARRDSGGSYEQYF. CDR3 nucleotides: TGCAGTGCTAGGAGGGACAGCGGAGGCTCCTACGAGCAGTACTTC.

This clonotype was seen repeatedly, ten times or more. This rearrangement joins TRBV15 to TRBJ1-5, with 12 positions matching TRBD1. The CDR3 spans 15 residues. After removal of 4 bases from V and 6 bases from J, the junction contained 4 bases not matched to a gene. Germline-derived CDR1 and CDR2 are LNHNV and YYDKDF (reference sequence). This chain's CDR3 is CATSTGTGGVQPQHF. CDR3 nucleotide sequence: TGTGCCACCAGCACTGGGACAGGGGGCGTTCAGCCCCAGCATTTT.

V usage is TRBV6-4 and J usage is TRBJ2-4, with D hard to call. The CDR3 is 14 residues long. Looked up from germline, CDR1 is MRHNA and CDR2 is SNTAGT. V dropped 3 bases and J dropped 1 base, with 7 bases sitting between them. The CDR3 spells CASSDMRAKNIQYF. CDR3 nucleotide sequence: TGTGCCAGCAGTGATATGCGGGCCAAAAACATTCAGTACTTC.

This clonotype was found many times. The CDR3 DNA reads as TGCAGTGCTAGAGGGACTAGCGGGAGGGAGCAGTTCTTC. As protein: CSARGTSGREQFF. The J gene is TRBJ2-1, the V gene TRBV20-1, with TRBD2 matching 14 bases. V dropped 1 base and J dropped 10; count of bases not matched to a gene: 0. The CDR3 runs 13 residues. Germline V gives CDR1 DFQATT, CDR2 SNEGSKA (reference sequence).

V is TRBV5-1 and J is TRBJ1-6, with D possibly being TRBD1 (6 bases). This CDR3 is built from 16 residues. From germline, CDR1 is SGHRS and CDR2 YFSETQ. Trimming took 0 bases from V and 5 from J, leaving 12 bases between them. In DNA, the CDR3 is TGCGCCAGCAGCTTGGCCGCGGCAGGGGATAATTCACCCCTCCACTTT. As protein: CASSLAAAGDNSPLHF.

This clonotype was recorded many times. CDR3 residues: CASSMIAGDQETQYF. The CDR3 DNA follows: TGCGCCAGCAGCATGATAGCGGGGGACCAAGAGACCCAGTACTTC. The chain joins TRBV5-1 to TRBJ2-5, with 9 bases lining up with TRBD2. V lost 4 bases and J lost 0; bases outside the gene matches: 4. Germline CDR1 is SGHRS and CDR2 is YFSETQ. The CDR3 covers 15 residues.

The CDR3 protein is CASSIRTSGSYNEQFF. CDR3 nucleotide sequence: TGTGCCAGCAGCATCAGGACTAGCGGGAGTTACAATGAGCAGTTCTTC. The chain recombines TRBV11-1 with TRBJ2-1; the match to TRBD2 covers 13 bases. The CDR3 runs to 16 residues. The V gene end was trimmed by 5 bases and the J gene end by 4 bases; junction bases not matched to a gene: 5. The germline gives CDR1 SGHAT, CDR2 FQDESV (reference sequence).

This clonotype was seen ten or more times. The V and J genes are TRBV5-6 and TRBJ2-5; D uncertain. The V gene lost 1 base and the J gene lost 4 bases, with 11 bases spanning the gap. Germline V gene data show CDR1 as SGHDT and CDR2 as YYEEEE. The CDR3 runs 14 residues. The CDR3 here is CASSLKTFGETQYF. The CDR3 DNA is TGTGCCAGCAGCTTGAAAACCTTTGGAGAGACCCAGTACTTC.

Here the CDR3 reads CASSLRQGDTDTQYF. The CDR3 DNA follows: TGCGCCAGCAGCTTGAGACAGGGTGACACAGATACGCAGTATTTT. The chain recombines TRBV5-1 with TRBJ2-3; TRBD1 matches at 7 bases. The CDR3 is 15 residues long. CDR1 is SGHRS, CDR2 YFSETQ, per germline. The V segment lost 1 base and the J segment 2 bases; nucleotides outside the gene matches: 4.

V usage is TRBV4-3 and J usage is TRBJ2-5, with D uncertain. V lost 1 base to trimming and J lost 10 bases, with 10 bases between them. In germline, CDR1 is LGHNA, CDR2 YSLEER. This CDR3 spans 12 amino acids. The CDR3 is CASSQVSDVQYF. For the CDR3, the DNA is TGCGCCAGCAGCCAAGTCAGTGATGTCCAGTACTTC.

This clonotype was observed a few times. The chain joins TRBV24-1 to TRBJ2-7, with D tentatively TRBD1 (5 bases). The CDR3 sequence is 13 residues long. Trimming shortened V by 5 bases and J by 6 bases, and 13 bases separated the two germline ends. The germline CDR1 and CDR2 sequences are KGHDR and SFDVKD. DNA of the CDR3: TGTGCCACCAGTGGTAGGGGAAGGAGCGAGCAGTACTTC. It encodes CATSGRGRSEQYF.

The gene calls are TRBV10-3 and TRBJ2-2; D unclear. CDR3 length: 13 residues. Germline-derived CDR1 and CDR2 are ENHRY and SYGVKD. V lost 6 bases and J 2 bases, leaving 7 bases between the germline ends. In nucleotides, the CDR3 is TGTGCCATCAGCCGAGGTAACACCGGGGAGCTGTTTTTT. Protein sequence: CAISRGNTGELFF.

This clonotype was recorded many times. The chain couples TRBV7-9 to TRBJ2-3, with a weak D call TRBD2 (6 bases). Germline loops: CDR1 SEHNR, CDR2 FQNEAQ (reference sequence). This CDR3 has 17 residues. Trimming removed 5 bases at V and 0 bases at J, with 18 bases between. The chain's CDR3 is CASSPDPGTSSTDTQYF. The CDR3 DNA follows: TGTGCCAGCAGCCCCGACCCAGGGACTTCTAGCACAGATACGCAGTATTTT.

This clonotype was seen many times. J is TRBJ1-3 and V is TRBV12-3 or TRBV12-4; 8 bases fit TRBD1. The junction had 5 bases not matched to a gene; V was cut back by 3 bases and J by 4 bases. CDR3 length: 15 residues. The CDR3 sequence: CASSFGTGRGNTIYF. The DNA of the CDR3 is TGTGCCAGCAGTTTCGGGACAGGCCGAGGAAACACCATATATTTT.